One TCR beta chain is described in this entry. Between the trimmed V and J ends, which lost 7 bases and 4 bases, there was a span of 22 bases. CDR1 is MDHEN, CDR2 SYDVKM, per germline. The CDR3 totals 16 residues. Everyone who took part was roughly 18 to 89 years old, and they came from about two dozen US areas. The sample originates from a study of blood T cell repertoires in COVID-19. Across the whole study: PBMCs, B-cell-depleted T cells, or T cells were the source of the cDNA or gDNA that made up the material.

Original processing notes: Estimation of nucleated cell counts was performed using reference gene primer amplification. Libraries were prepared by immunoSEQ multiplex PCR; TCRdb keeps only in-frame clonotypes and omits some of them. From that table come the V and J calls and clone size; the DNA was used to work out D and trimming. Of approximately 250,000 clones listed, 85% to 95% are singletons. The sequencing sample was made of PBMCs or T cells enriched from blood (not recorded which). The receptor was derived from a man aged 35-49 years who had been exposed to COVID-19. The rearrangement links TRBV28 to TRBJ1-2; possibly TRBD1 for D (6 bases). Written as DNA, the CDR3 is TGTGCCAGCACCAACCCTCCAAGGGGGGGAGGCTATGGCTACACCTTC. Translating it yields CASTNPPRGGGYGYTF.